This TCR beta chain was obtained from a study of human T cells and chemical hapten exposure. Each CDR3 protein gets one entry after TCRdb re-called the RACE reads with MiXCR. In the table there are 300,000 to 450,000 distinct CDR3 sequences, nearly 5% of which are singletons. This clonotype was found a few times. The sample's time point: patch test 1, 2 weeks after DPC sensitization. Treatment defined: therapeutic diphenylcyclopropenone sensitization with weekly scalp DPC. The CDR3 contains 13 residues. Trimming stripped 6 bases from V and 2 bases from J, with 11 bases between. The germline V gene has CDR1 MNHNY and CDR2 SVGAGI (reference sequence).

Sequencing was performed on whole blood, taken in connection with sensitization to the hapten diphenylcyclopropenone (DPC). This receptor was taken from a woman aged 45-65 years with alopecia areata. Some clones in this sample may be carry-over from other donors' samples. The rearrangement links TRBV6-6 to TRBJ2-7, with D hard to call. CDR3 in DNA: TGTGCCAGCAGCCCCATGTCACCCTACGAGCAGTACTTC. Translation: CASSPMSPYEQYF.